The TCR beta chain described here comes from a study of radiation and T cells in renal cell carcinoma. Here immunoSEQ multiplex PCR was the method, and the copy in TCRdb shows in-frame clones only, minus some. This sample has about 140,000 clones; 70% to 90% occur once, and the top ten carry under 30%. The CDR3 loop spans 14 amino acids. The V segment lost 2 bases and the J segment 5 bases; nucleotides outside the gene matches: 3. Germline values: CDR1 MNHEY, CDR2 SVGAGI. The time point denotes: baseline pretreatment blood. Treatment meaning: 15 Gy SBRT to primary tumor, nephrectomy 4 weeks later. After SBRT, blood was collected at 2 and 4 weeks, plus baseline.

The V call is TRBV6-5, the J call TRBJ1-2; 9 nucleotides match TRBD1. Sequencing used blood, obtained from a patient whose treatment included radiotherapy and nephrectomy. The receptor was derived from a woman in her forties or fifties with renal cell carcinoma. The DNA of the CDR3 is TGTGCCAGCAGTTACCGGGACAGGGCGTATGGCTACACCTTC. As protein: CASSYRDRAYGYTF.